The 27 T cell receptor beta chains below all came from one sample that was sequenced in a study of blood T cell repertoires in COVID-19. TCRdb keeps only in-frame clones here, not all; method: immunoSEQ multiplex PCR. The repertoire holds about 250,000 clones, about 93% seen once, with approximately 1.9% in the top ten. The sequencing sample was made of PBMCs or T cells enriched from blood (not recorded which). These receptors came from a young woman who had recovered from COVID-19.

This clone was found a few times. This chain uses TRBV12-3 or TRBV12-4 with TRBJ1-1; 7 nucleotides align to TRBD1. V was pared by 5 bases and J by 5 bases, with 5 bases of the junction left unmatched. CDR3 size: 13 residues. Here the CDR3 reads CASSLTTGTEAFF. The CDR3, as DNA: TGTGCCAGCAGTCTAACGACAGGGACTGAAGCTTTCTTT.

The chain recombines TRBV12-3 or TRBV12-4 with TRBJ1-2, with 9 bases matching TRBD1. Unmatched junction bases numbered 6, after V lost 10 bases and J lost 6 bases. The CDR3 spans 12 residues. In DNA form, the CDR3 reads TGTGCCACCTATCGGACAGGGGATGGCTACACCTTC. This gives the protein CATYRTGDGYTF.

This chain links TRBV20-1 with TRBJ2-7; D is unclear. V was trimmed by 4 bases and J by 4 bases, leaving 8 bases between them. Germline V gene lookup returns CDR1 DFQATT and CDR2 SNEGSKA (reference sequence). This CDR3 spans 11 amino acids. The CDR3 region is CSATDGYEQYF. The CDR3 nucleotides read TGCAGTGCTACCGACGGGTACGAGCAGTACTTC.

The CDR3: CASSLFANYGYTF. DNA for the CDR3: TGTGCCAGCAGCTTATTCGCTAACTATGGCTACACCTTC. J is TRBJ1-2 and V is TRBV7-3; D gene unclear. Germline V gives CDR1 SGHTA, CDR2 FQGTGA. Trimming left V 2 bases short and J 0 bases short, with 4 bases between. The CDR3 has 13 amino acids.

This sequence joins TRBV7-2 and TRBJ2-1; D may be TRBD1 (5 bases). CDR3 size: 11 residues. The V gene's germline CDR1 is SGHTA and CDR2 FQGNSA. With 8 bases removed from V and 6 bases from J, the gap between germline ends came to 8 bases. CDR3 loop: CASARANEQFF. As DNA, the CDR3 is TGTGCCAGCGCCAGGGCCAATGAGCAGTTCTTC.

V and J are TRBV11-3 and TRBJ2-5; D perhaps matches TRBD1 (5 bases). Germline loops: CDR1 SGHNT, CDR2 YENEEA. Trimming removed 5 bases at V and 4 bases at J, with 23 bases between. CDR3 length: 17 amino acids. DNA for the CDR3: TGTGCCAGCAGCCGGCAAATTCTCTCTCAGGGTGGAGAGACCCAGTACTTC. Translation: CASSRQILSQGGETQYF. The entire variable domain, with the rest obtained from reference TRBV11-3 and TRBJ2-5, is as follows: EAGVVQSPRYKIIEKKQPVAFWCNPISGHNTLYWYLQNLGQGPELLIRYENEEAVDDSQLPKDRFSAERLKGVDSTLKIQPAELGDSAVYLCASSRQILSQGGETQYFGPGTRLLVL.

The V gene is TRBV11-3, the J gene TRBJ2-7; TRBD2 matches at 13 bases. The CDR3 totals 15 residues. Germline lookup yields CDR1 SGHNT and CDR2 YENEEA. J was trimmed by 3 bases and V by 5 bases; bases with no gene match: 4. The CDR3 DNA reads as TGTGCCAGCAGCCCACTAGCGGGGGGGAACTACGAGCAGTACTTC. Its translation: CASSPLAGGNYEQYF.

The rearrangement joins TRBV29-1 to TRBJ1-1; D is unresolved. The CDR3 totals 12 residues. V lost 8 bases, J lost 2 bases, and 12 bases lay in between. Germline V gives CDR1 SQVTM, CDR2 ANQGSEA. CDR3 amino acids: CSSFYSNTEAFF. The CDR3 nucleotides are TGCAGCTCCTTCTACAGTAACACTGAAGCTTTCTTT.

This rearrangement joins TRBV27 to TRBJ1-2; D call uncertain. V lost 8 bases to trimming and J lost 4 bases, with 17 bases between them. There are 14 residues in the CDR3. Germline V gene sequence: CDR1 MNHEY, CDR2 SMNVEV (reference sequence). The chain's CDR3 is CASHPRGVSYGYTF. CDR3 nucleotide sequence: TGTGCCAGCCATCCCCGGGGTGTAAGCTATGGCTACACCTTC.

The chain uses TRBV28 and TRBJ2-3, with TRBD2 as a possible D gene (5 bases). Germline loops: CDR1 MDHEN, CDR2 SYDVKM. The CDR3 is made up of 13 amino acids. V lost 8 bases, J lost 0 bases, and 9 bases lay in between. The CDR3 DNA reads TGTGCCAGCTGTAGCGCTAGCACAGATACGCAGTATTTT. Protein product: CASCSASTDTQYF. The full variable domain, with the rest looked up from reference TRBV28 and TRBJ2-3, is DVKVTQSSRYLVKRTGEKVFLECVQDMDHENMFWYRQDPGLGLRLIYFSYDVKMKEKGDIPEGYSVSREKKERFSLILESASTNQTSMYLCASCSASTDTQYFGPGTRLTVL.

The CDR3 sequence: CASRNAGTGSYEQYF. CDR3 DNA sequence: TGTGCCAGCAGAAATGCCGGGACAGGGAGCTACGAGCAGTACTTC. This chain links TRBV28 with TRBJ2-7, with 9 nucleotides matching TRBD1. CDR3 length equals 15 residues. CDR1 and CDR2 from the germline V gene are MDHEN and SYDVKM. V lost 6 bases, J lost 3 bases, and 9 bases stayed unmatched.

The chain uses TRBV3-1 (or the pseudogene TRBV3-2) and TRBJ1-2; no definite D call. The germline gives CDR1 LGHDT, CDR2 YNNKEL (reference sequence). This CDR3 comprises 13 residues. V was clipped by 1 base and J by 5 bases, with 8 bases between them. CDR3: CASSQGQTYGYTF. The CDR3 bases are TGTGCCAGCAGCCAAGGACAAACGTATGGCTACACCTTC.

This chain links TRBV11-3 with TRBJ2-2, with 10 positions matching TRBD2. There are 16 residues in the CDR3. Germline CDR1 is SGHNT and CDR2 is YENEEA. Trimming took 5 bases from V and 2 from J; bases not matched to a gene: 5. In nucleotides, the CDR3 is TGTGCCAGCAGCCAGGGACTAGCGACAAACACCGGGGAGCTGTTTTTT. Its translation: CASSQGLATNTGELFF.

The chain employs TRBV20-1 and TRBJ2-7; D uncertain. Trimming cost V 4 bases and J 3 bases, with 4 bases left between them. The CDR3 has 10 residues. Germline CDR1 and CDR2: DFQATT and SNEGSKA (reference sequence). The CDR3 is CSAIRYEQYF. The CDR3 DNA follows: TGCAGTGCTATCCGCTACGAGCAGTACTTC.

This rearrangement joins TRBV11-2 to TRBJ2-7; D uncertain. Per the germline V gene, CDR1 is SGHAT and CDR2 is FQNNGV. CDR3 length equals 14 residues. The V and J ends lost 8 bases and 2 bases respectively, with 16 bases between them. The CDR3 nucleotides read TGTGCCAGCCAAAAGCCAGCGCGGCCCTACGAGCAGTACTTC. Translating gives CASQKPARPYEQYF.

The chain couples TRBV11-2 to TRBJ2-3; maybe TRBD1 (8 bases). The CDR3 sequence is 16 residues long. CDR1 is SGHAT, CDR2 FQNNGV, per germline. V was shortened by 3 bases and J by 1 base, with 14 bases between the two germline ends. CDR3 region: CASSLGGTGGTDTQYF. The CDR3 DNA is TGTGCCAGCAGCTTGGGGGGGACAGGTGGCACAGATACGCAGTATTTT.

The rearrangement uses TRBV2 and TRBJ1-1, with 7 bases fitting TRBD1. The CDR3 sequence is 15 residues long. Germline V CDR1 and CDR2: SNHLY, FYNNEI. After removal of 6 bases from V and 3 bases from J, the junction contained 10 bases not matched to a gene. As DNA, the CDR3 is TGTGCCAGCAGGACAGGGAAGTCACTACACACTGAAGCTTTCTTT. Translation gives CASRTGKSLHTEAFF. Combining the CDR3 with reference TRBV2 and TRBJ1-1 gives the whole variable domain EPEVTQTPSHQVTQMGQEVILRCVPISNHLYFYWYRQILGQKVEFLVSFYNNEISEKSEIFDDQFSVERPDGSNFTLKIRSTKLEDSAMYFCASRTGKSLHTEAFFGQGTRLTVV.

V is TRBV7-9 and J is TRBJ1-6; TRBD1 matches at 7 bases. J lost 6 bases, V lost 5 bases, and 4 bases had no gene match. The CDR3 totals 14 residues. Germline CDR1 reads SEHNR; CDR2 reads FQNEAQ (reference sequence). CDR3 residues: CASSRQGGNSPLHF. Here the CDR3 DNA reads TGTGCCAGCAGCCGACAGGGAGGTAATTCACCCCTCCACTTT. The variable domain in full, with the rest retrieved from reference TRBV7-9 and TRBJ1-6, is DTGVSQNPRHKITKRGQNVTFRCDPISEHNRLYWYRQTLGQGPEFLTYFQNEAQLEKSRLLSDRFSAERPKGSFSTLEIQRTEQGDSAMYLCASSRQGGNSPLHFGNGTRLTVT.

In its sample, this clone was seen once. Other nucleotide sequences in the sample specify the same CDR3. This rearrangement joins TRBV2 to TRBJ2-7, with TRBD1 identical over 8 bases. Germline CDR1 and CDR2: SNHLY and FYNNEI. This CDR3 comprises 12 residues. V lost 6 bases and J lost 4; bases outside the gene matches: 2. As DNA, the CDR3 is TGTGCCAGCAGCAGACAGGGGTACGAGCAGTACTTC. It codes for CASSRQGYEQYF.

The chain uses TRBV5-1 and TRBJ1-2, with D maybe TRBD1 (5 bases). The CDR3 length is 15 residues. V lost 1 base and J lost 2, with 12 bases in between. The germline CDR1 and CDR2 sequences are SGHRS and YFSETQ. The CDR3 is CASSLSGAINYGYTF. CDR3 in DNA: TGCGCCAGCAGCTTGAGTGGGGCGATAAACTATGGCTACACCTTC.

In DNA form, the CDR3 reads TGTGCCAGCAGCGCCCCGACAGGGCCGAACACCGGGGAGCTGTTTTTT. Amino acid sequence: CASSAPTGPNTGELFF. The chain employs TRBV9 and TRBJ2-2; 7 nucleotides agree with TRBD1. The CDR3 is 16 residues long. Germline V gene lookup returns CDR1 SGDLS and CDR2 YYNGEE. After removal of 3 bases from V and 0 bases from J, the junction contained 5 bases not matched to a gene.

The chain carries TRBV5-4 and TRBJ2-2; 7 bases line up with TRBD1. The V and J ends lost 4 bases and 6 bases, in that order; junction bases with no gene match: 12. From germline, CDR1 is SGHNT and CDR2 YYREEE (reference sequence). The CDR3 spans 16 residues. This CDR3 reads CASSPLQTTGAGELFF. The CDR3, as DNA: TGTGCCAGCAGCCCACTGCAAACTACAGGGGCCGGGGAGCTGTTTTTT.

This clone appeared a few times. CDR3 in amino acids: CASSPTGGGYTF. CDR3 nucleotides: TGTGCCAGCAGTCCGACAGGGGGGGGCTACACCTTC. V and J are TRBV28 and TRBJ1-2; 9 bases map to TRBD1. The germline gives CDR1 MDHEN, CDR2 SYDVKM. Trimming took 5 bases from V and 8 from J; bases not matched to a gene: 3. The CDR3 is made up of 12 amino acids.

This chain connects TRBV18 to TRBJ1-5; TRBD1 might be the D (5 bases). The germline V and J ends were trimmed by 2 bases and 4 bases, with 15 bases remaining between them. The germline V gene has CDR1 KGHSH and CDR2 LQKENI. The CDR3 is 16 residues long. The CDR3 reads CASSPGRVDGNQPQHF. The DNA for the CDR3 is TGTGCCAGCTCACCAGGCAGGGTAGATGGGAATCAGCCCCAGCATTTT.

The rearrangement joins TRBV28 to TRBJ1-5; D gene unclear. Trimming shortened V by 4 bases and J by 10 bases, and 11 bases separated the two germline ends. The CDR3 extends over 12 amino acids. From germline, CDR1 is MDHEN and CDR2 SYDVKM. The CDR3 sequence is CASSSVADPQHF. CDR3 DNA sequence: TGTGCCAGCAGTTCGGTAGCGGACCCCCAGCATTTT.

The chain carries TRBV7-9 and TRBJ2-2; TRBD2 aligns across 12 bases. CDR3 length equals 17 residues. Germline V gene sequence: CDR1 SEHNR, CDR2 FQNEAQ (reference sequence). V lost 4 bases, J lost 4 bases, and 7 bases stayed unmatched. CDR3 amino acids: CASSWGLAGPGTGELFF. For the CDR3, the DNA is TGTGCCAGCAGCTGGGGACTAGCGGGCCCTGGCACCGGGGAGCTGTTTTTT. The full variable domain, with the rest looked up from reference TRBV7-9 and TRBJ2-2, is DTGVSQNPRHKITKRGQNVTFRCDPISEHNRLYWYRQTLGQGPEFLTYFQNEAQLEKSRLLSDRFSAERPKGSFSTLEIQRTEQGDSAMYLCASSWGLAGPGTGELFFGEGSRLTVL.

The chain is built from TRBV19 and TRBJ1-2; TRBD1 might be the D (6 bases). This CDR3 comprises 14 residues. Between the trimmed V and J ends, which lost 5 bases and 4 bases, there was a span of 14 bases. The germline CDR1 and CDR2 sequences are LNHDA and SQIVND (reference sequence). DNA for the CDR3: TGTGCCAGTAGTCCCCAGGGGCCTTCCTATGGCTACACCTTC. It yields the protein CASSPQGPSYGYTF.